This T cell receptor (beta chain) was documented in a study of blood T cell repertoires in COVID-19. On the study more broadly: The cDNA or gDNA used as material had been derived from T cells, B-cell-depleted T cells, or PBMCs.

Germline assignment: CDR1 SNHLY and CDR2 FYNNEI. V was pared by 3 bases and J by 8 bases, with 10 bases between. The CDR3 totals 13 residues. This clone was seen more than once but under ten times. The table came from immunoSEQ multiplex PCR; TCRdb's copy has only in-frame clones and leaves some out. Altogether 150,000 to 200,000 clones are present, 85% to 90% being singletons, with the ten largest covering 3% to 4.5%. Sequences were obtained from peripheral blood. V is TRBV2 and J is TRBJ1-4; the D is unclear. This TCR was recovered from a man aged 18 to 35 with active or convalescent COVID-19. CDR3 residues: CASSEGSGEKLFF. The CDR3 DNA follows: TGTGCCAGCAGTGAGGGGAGCGGAGAAAAACTGTTTTTT.